This T cell receptor beta chain was retrieved from a study of T-cell memory formation after mild COVID-19. TCRdb used MiXCR to reprocess the 5' RACE reads, holding one entry per CDR3 protein. The profile shows hundreds of thousands of distinct CDR3 sequences, about 20% of them singletons. Trimming removed 0 bases from V and 6 bases from J, with 18 bases in between. The CDR3 is 16 amino acids. The germline V gene has CDR1 SGHVS and CDR2 FNYEAQ. Specimen: PBMCs or a T cell subset sorted from them (not recorded which). This TCR derives from an adult woman who had mild COVID-19 (a few samples of this study predate the infection). Cell type and time point are not known. The rearrangement uses TRBV7-6 and TRBJ2-7, with TRBD2 as a possible D gene (5 bases). The CDR3 DNA sequence: TGTGCCAGCAGCTTAGCGCCGGGGAAGGTGATCTCCGAGCAGTACTTC. Residues: CASSLAPGKVISEQYF.